This T cell receptor (beta chain) was retrieved from a study of T cells in Graves' hyperthyroidism and ophthalmopathy. The CDR3 spans 17 residues. Germline V gives CDR1 MNHEY, CDR2 SVGAGI. Trimming left V 2 bases short and J 2 bases short, with 15 bases between. Amplification yielded TCR beta CDR3 regions, with RNA transcripts as the source. TCR CDR3 regions were first amplified by RT-PCR with HTBI primers. TCRdb passed the multiplex PCR reads through MiXCR, listing each CDR3 protein once. Of around 700,000 distinct CDR3 sequences in the sample, under 20% were seen once. On the basis of clinical symptoms, serum thyroxine and TRAb, thyroid ultrasound and orbital computed tomography, diagnoses were made. Overall study results and limits: Stable hyperthyroidism was separated from ophthalmopathy by a model based on 13 V-J features.

Notes on this clonotype: Antigen unknown.

The sequenced sample consisted of blood. The V and J genes are TRBV6-5 and TRBJ2-2; D may match TRBD1 or TRBD2 (5 bases each). The receptor's source is a woman aged 50 to 60 with Graves' hyperthyroidism that later progressed to Graves' ophthalmopathy. The CDR3: CASSYKRGEINTGELFF. In DNA form, the CDR3 reads TGTGCCAGCAGTTACAAGAGGGGAGAGATTAACACCGGGGAGCTGTTTTTT.